This paragraph reports one TCR beta chain. Its cognate antigen is unknown. CDR1 is LNHDA, CDR2 SQIVND, per germline (reference sequence). The CDR3 contains 18 residues. The junction had 15 bases not matched to a gene; V was cut back by 6 bases and J by 9 bases. Individuals with alopecia areata gave both lesional scalp punch biopsies and peripheral blood for collection. TCR sequencing used cDNA made by reverse transcription of extracted RNA. Generated by immunoSEQ multiplex PCR, the TCRdb table keeps only in-frame clones and is missing some. The table includes 150,000 or so clones, 67% detected once. The sample belongs to a study of CD8+ T cells in alopecia areata. Study findings and constraints: It was less clear whether patients shared TCRs than it was in mice, possibly because of HLA. Scalp sequencing also captures normal skin's resident alphabeta T cells. Lesional scalp, especially alopecia totalis/universalis, showed higher clonality than normal scalp.

V is TRBV19 and J is TRBJ2-1; 15 positions match TRBD2. The sample in question was CD8+ T cells sorted from blood, obtained at week 0. This receptor was taken from a human donor with alopecia areata. In DNA form, the CDR3 reads TGTGCCAGTAGCTTCCCCCCCTGGACTAGCGGGGGGGCGGGTGAGCAGTTCTTC. The encoded protein is CASSFPPWTSGGAGEQFF. Full variable domain (remainder filled in from reference TRBV19 and TRBJ2-1): DGGITQSPKYLFRKEGQNVTLSCEQNLNHDAMYWYRQDPGQGLRLIYYSQIVNDFQKGDIAEGYSVSREKKESFPLTVTSAQKNPTAFYLCASSFPPWTSGGAGEQFFGPGTRLTVL.